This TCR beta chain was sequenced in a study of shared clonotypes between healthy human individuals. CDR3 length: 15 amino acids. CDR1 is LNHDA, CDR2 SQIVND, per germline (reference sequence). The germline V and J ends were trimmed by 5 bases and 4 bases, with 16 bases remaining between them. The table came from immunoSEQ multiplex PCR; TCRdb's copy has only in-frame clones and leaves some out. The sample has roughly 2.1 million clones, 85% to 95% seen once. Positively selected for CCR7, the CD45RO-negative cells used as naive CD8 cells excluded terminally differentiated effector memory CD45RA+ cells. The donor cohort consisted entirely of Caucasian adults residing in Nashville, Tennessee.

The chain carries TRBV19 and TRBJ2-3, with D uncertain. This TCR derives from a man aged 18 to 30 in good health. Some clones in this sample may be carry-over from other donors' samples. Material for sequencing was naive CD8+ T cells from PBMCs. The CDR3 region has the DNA TGTGCCAGTAGTCCCCGGACCGGCCGGGCAGATACGCAGTATTTT. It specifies CASSPRTGRADTQYF.